The 32 T cell receptor beta chains below come from one sample, sequenced in a study of post-analysis software for immune sequencing data. General study results and limits: Relative to controls, patients had 4 or 5 TRBV segments at higher frequency, with TRBV5-6, TRBV5-1 and TRBV20-1 among these.

Antigen specificity for these receptors is unknown. cDNA libraries of TCR beta carried unique molecular identifiers. TCRdb used MiXCR to reprocess the PCR reads, holding one entry per CDR3 protein. The sample holds about 770,000 distinct CDR3 sequences; more than 45% are singletons and the top ten take 4.9%. The sample was blood. The origin of the receptors is a girl aged 5-17 years with multiple sclerosis.

The chain is built from TRBV6-6 and TRBJ2-7; 7 bases match TRBD1. This CDR3 spans 13 amino acids. Looked up from germline, CDR1 is MNHNY and CDR2 is SVGAGI (reference sequence). V was clipped by 6 bases and J by 4 bases; unmatched bases: 6. The CDR3, as DNA: TGTGCCAGCAGGGGGCGGACAGGTTACGAGCAGTACTTC. It specifies CASRGRTGYEQYF.

The chain joins TRBV20-1 to TRBJ1-1; 8 nucleotides match TRBD1. The CDR3 runs 12 residues. With V trimmed by 5 bases and J by 8 bases, 7 bases remained unmatched. Per germline, CDR1 DFQATT and CDR2 SNEGSKA (reference sequence). In DNA, the CDR3 is TGCAGTGCTGGTGCCAGGGGGCGAGAAGCTTTCTTT. Translating gives CSAGARGREAFF.

The genes are TRBV30 and TRBJ1-5; D possibly corresponds to TRBD1 (5 bases). The CDR3 has 13 amino acids. V shed 2 bases and J shed 2 bases, with 7 bases lying between them. Germline-derived CDR1 and CDR2 are GTSNPN and SVGIG (reference sequence). Here the CDR3 DNA reads TGTGCCTGGAGTCCCAGGGGCAATCAGCCCCAGCATTTT. Translating it yields CAWSPRGNQPQHF.

The chain has TRBV9 and TRBJ1-2; 7 bases agree with TRBD1. Germline loops: CDR1 SGDLS, CDR2 YYNGEE. This CDR3 is built from 14 residues. J was trimmed by 6 bases and V by 4 bases; bases with no gene match: 9. The CDR3 here is CASSIQTGSDGYTF. The CDR3 DNA sequence: TGTGCCAGCAGCATACAGACAGGGTCGGATGGCTACACCTTC.

This rearrangement joins TRBV6-5 to TRBJ2-6; TRBD1 agrees at 7 bases. The CDR3 runs 16 residues. CDR1 is MNHEY and CDR2 is SVGAGI in the germline V gene. V lost 7 bases, J lost 0 bases, and 6 bases stayed unmatched. Written as DNA, the CDR3 is TGTGCCAGCAAACAGGGGATAGGCTCTGGGGCCAACGTCCTGACTTTC. It yields the protein CASKQGIGSGANVLTF.

V and J are TRBV7-9 and TRBJ2-5, with D maybe TRBD2 (6 bases). The germline gives CDR1 SEHNR, CDR2 FQNEAQ (reference sequence). CDR3 length: 14 residues. Trimming shortened V by 6 bases and J by 1 base, and 12 bases separated the two germline ends. This CDR3 is CASRQSGSQETQYF. CDR3 DNA: TGTGCCAGCAGGCAAAGCGGGTCCCAAGAGACCCAGTACTTC.

J is TRBJ1-6 and V is TRBV27; the match to TRBD1 covers 7 bases. Germline-derived CDR1 and CDR2 are MNHEY and SMNVEV (reference sequence). CDR3 length equals 15 residues. The junction had 10 bases not matched to a gene; V was cut back by 5 bases and J by 9 bases. CDR3 sequence: CASSDRQGESSPLHF. The CDR3 DNA reads as TGTGCCAGCAGTGACAGACAGGGAGAAAGTTCACCCCTCCACTTT.

This clonotype was observed a few times. The chain links TRBV29-1 to TRBJ1-6; TRBD1 agrees at 7 bases. The CDR3 consists of 12 residues. In germline, CDR1 is SQVTM, CDR2 ANQGSEA. The ends lost 4 bases at V and 8 bases at J; junction bases unmatched: 2. CDR3 sequence: CSVGDRDSPLHF. The CDR3 region has the DNA TGCAGCGTTGGAGACAGGGATTCACCCCTCCACTTT.

V gene TRBV7-9 combines with J gene TRBJ2-5; perhaps TRBD1 as D (5 bases). The J call could be wrong; TRBJ2-7 is a better fit for the DNA end. The CDR3 contains 15 residues. Germline CDR1 and CDR2: SEHNR and FQNEAQ (reference sequence). CDR3 nucleotides: TGTGCCAGCAGCTTAGGAACAGGTACCTTCTACGAGCAGTACTTC. Encoded protein: CASSLGTGTFYEQYF.

This clonotype was seen more than once but under ten times. V gene TRBV5-1 combines with J gene TRBJ1-6; the D gene is possibly TRBD1 (6 bases). Germline V gene sequence: CDR1 SGHRS, CDR2 YFSETQ. The CDR3 is 14 amino acids. The V end was cut by 4 bases, the J end by 7 bases, with 12 bases between. CDR3 coding DNA: TGCGCCAGCAGCCGGGACACGGAGAATTCACCCCTCCACTTT. Translated, it gives CASSRDTENSPLHF.

The gene calls are TRBV4-3 and TRBJ2-2, with D tentatively TRBD2 (6 bases). V was shortened by 0 bases and J by 6 bases, with 17 bases between the two germline ends. Germline loops: CDR1 LGHNA, CDR2 YSLEER. This CDR3 contains 17 residues. CDR3 sequence: CASSQDMAGGMSGELFF. CDR3 nucleotides: TGCGCCAGCAGCCAAGATATGGCCGGCGGGATGTCCGGGGAGCTGTTTTTT.

Notes on this clonotype: A much larger clonotype is one base distant, so this may be a read error. The chain combines TRBV7-2 with TRBJ2-7; perhaps TRBD2 as D (5 bases). The V gene's germline CDR1 is SGHTA and CDR2 FQGNSA. CDR3 length: 14 residues. Trimming removed 5 bases at V and 3 bases at J, with 14 bases between. The CDR3, as DNA: TGTGCCAGCAGCGAGAATAGCGTTAGCTACGAGCAGTACTTC. Residues: CASSENSVSYEQYF.

This clonotype was counted between two and nine times. The V call is TRBV7-9, the J call TRBJ2-7; D possibly uses TRBD1 or TRBD2 (5 bases each). V lost 7 bases, J lost 2 bases, and 12 bases lay in between. The CDR3 sequence is 13 residues long. CDR1 is SEHNR, CDR2 FQNEAQ, per germline (reference sequence). The CDR3 protein is CASKGERPYEQYF. The CDR3 DNA follows: TGTGCCAGCAAAGGGGAGCGGCCCTACGAGCAGTACTTC.

The chain employs TRBV29-1 and TRBJ1-2; 7 bases match TRBD1. Germline-derived CDR1 and CDR2 are SQVTM and ANQGSEA. V lost 6 bases and J lost 6; bases outside the gene matches: 7. This CDR3 comprises 12 residues. CDR3 sequence reads: CSVSQGEHGYTF. Written as DNA, the CDR3 is TGCAGCGTCAGTCAGGGGGAACATGGCTACACCTTC.

The CDR3 DNA reads TGTGCCAGCAGCCAAGTACTAGGATTCGAGCAGTACTTC. It codes for CASSQVLGFEQYF. This sequence joins TRBV28 and TRBJ2-7; perhaps TRBD2 as D (5 bases). There are 13 residues in the CDR3. Germline V gives CDR1 MDHEN, CDR2 SYDVKM. V was pared by 6 bases and J by 6 bases, with 15 bases between.

This clonotype occurred a few times. The gene calls are TRBV18 and TRBJ2-4; weak D call: TRBD2 (5 bases). The J call may be mistaken, given a closer DNA end match to TRBJ2-5. Germline-derived CDR1 and CDR2 are KGHSH and LQKENI. This CDR3 contains 12 residues. The CDR3 protein is CASSPQRETQYF. The CDR3, as DNA: TGTGCCAGCTCACCACAGCGGGAGACCCAGTACTTC.

This clonotype has just a few counts. The rearrangement links TRBV12-3 or TRBV12-4 to TRBJ2-4; tentative D call: TRBD1 (7 bases). The DNA matches TRBJ2-7 better at its end, which makes the J call doubtful. CDR3 length equals 13 residues. Here the CDR3 reads CASSKIQGGEQYF. For the CDR3, the DNA is TGTGCCAGCAGTAAGATCCAGGGGGGCGAGCAGTACTTC.

V is TRBV30 and J is TRBJ1-2, with no clear D. V lost 1 base, J lost 8 bases, and 20 bases lay in between. Germline assignment: CDR1 GTSNPN and CDR2 SVGIG (reference sequence). The CDR3 loop spans 15 amino acids. The CDR3 loop reads CAWSAPRYPSDGYTF. The CDR3, as DNA: TGTGCCTGGAGTGCACCAAGGTACCCTAGTGACGGCTACACCTTC.

At least ten counts were recorded for this clonotype. The rearrangement uses TRBV4-3 and TRBJ1-2; no firm D call. The CDR3 runs 13 residues. From germline, CDR1 is LGHNA and CDR2 YSLEER. The V end was cut by 0 bases, the J end by 10 bases, with 12 bases between. The CDR3 sequence is CASSQDWVGDYTF. The CDR3 DNA reads as TGCGCCAGCAGCCAAGATTGGGTCGGTGACTACACCTTC.

This clonotype occurred a few times. CDR3 nucleotides: TGCGCCAGCAGCCTTGGACAGGAGCTCCCTCGAGAGCAGTACTTC. Translating gives CASSLGQELPREQYF. The V call is TRBV4-3, the J call TRBJ2-7; TRBD1 aligns across 7 bases. The CDR3 is made up of 15 amino acids. After removal of 4 bases from V and 7 bases from J, the junction contained 13 bases not matched to a gene. Germline V gene data show CDR1 as LGHNA and CDR2 as YSLEER.

This clonotype was counted a few times. The chain joins TRBV5-1 to TRBJ2-2; 9 bases match TRBD2. This CDR3 region has 17 residues. Germline-derived CDR1 and CDR2 are SGHRS and YFSETQ. V dropped 1 base and J dropped 1; count of bases not matched to a gene: 5. The CDR3 DNA reads as TGCGCCAGCAGCTTGTTGGCTAGCGGGATGAACACCGGGGAGCTGTTTTTT. Amino acid sequence: CASSLLASGMNTGELFF.

The chain combines TRBV28 with TRBJ2-3, with D perhaps being TRBD1 or TRBD2 (7 bases each). V lost 2 bases and J 6 bases, leaving 15 bases between the germline ends. The CDR3 consists of 15 residues. Germline V gene sequence: CDR1 MDHEN, CDR2 SYDVKM. Here the CDR3 DNA reads TGTGCCAGCAGTTTACAGGGGGGGCCCGGTGATACGCAGTATTTT. Translation gives CASSLQGGPGDTQYF.

This clonotype was counted only a few times. The rearrangement uses TRBV4-3 and TRBJ2-7, with TRBD1 matching over 7 bases. This CDR3 has 15 amino acids. V trimming: 0 bases; J trimming: 2 bases; junction bases outside the gene matches: 4. CDR1 is LGHNA and CDR2 is YSLEER in the germline V gene. The CDR3 region is CASSQDVGQTYEQYF. The CDR3 DNA is TGCGCCAGCAGCCAAGATGTGGGACAGACCTACGAGCAGTACTTC.

The table lists this clonotype with a few counts. This chain uses TRBV7-2 with TRBJ2-7; the D gene is possibly TRBD1 (6 bases). V lost 4 bases, J lost 2 bases, and 12 bases lay in between. CDR3 size: 14 residues. The V gene's germline CDR1 is SGHTA and CDR2 FQGNSA. Written as DNA, the CDR3 is TGTGCCAGCAGCTCCGACAGGATGGCCTACGAGCAGTACTTC. Its translation: CASSSDRMAYEQYF.

The gene calls are TRBV6-5 and TRBJ2-5; D is undetermined. V dropped 0 bases and J dropped 5 bases, with 7 bases sitting between them. CDR3 length equals 13 residues. Germline assignment: CDR1 MNHEY and CDR2 SVGAGI. The CDR3 DNA reads TGTGCCAGCAGTTACTCTATAGTGGAGACCCAGTACTTC. Translated, it gives CASSYSIVETQYF.

This clonotype has a handful of counts. V gene TRBV12-3 or TRBV12-4 combines with J gene TRBJ2-3, with TRBD1 matching over 8 bases. The length of the CDR3 is 13 residues. The CDR3 nucleotides are TGTGCTTCGACAGGGGCTAGCACAGATACGCAGTATTTT. Its protein is CASTGASTDTQYF.

As regards this clonotype: A read error may account for a junction end that differs from germline. The chain recombines TRBV7-9 with TRBJ1-2, with 7 positions matching TRBD1. This CDR3 contains 15 residues. Germline lookup yields CDR1 SEHNR and CDR2 FQNEAQ (reference sequence). The CDR3 bases are TGTGCCAACAGCCCCTACGACAGGGTTACCTATGGCTACACCTTC. The encoded protein is CANSPYDRVTYGYTF.

This chain uses TRBV20-1 with TRBJ2-3; 8 nucleotides align to TRBD2. The CDR3 is made up of 16 amino acids. Germline values: CDR1 DFQATT, CDR2 SNEGSKA (reference sequence). V was pared by 0 bases and J by 3 bases, with 8 bases of the junction left unmatched. This CDR3 reads CSARDLAGGPTDTQYF. The CDR3 DNA is TGCAGTGCTAGAGATCTGGCGGGGGGCCCAACAGATACGCAGTATTTT.

To note about this clonotype: Germline and junction disagree at one end, which may indicate a read error. The V gene is TRBV9, the J gene TRBJ2-3; D is uncertain. This CDR3 contains 14 residues. Germline V gene sequence: CDR1 SGDLS, CDR2 YYNGEE. The CDR3 DNA sequence: TGTGCCAGCAGCCCGCGCCGACAACTGGATACGAAGTATTTT. This translates into CASSPRRQLDTKYF. Combining the CDR3 with reference TRBV9 and TRBJ2-3 gives the whole variable domain DSGVTQTPKHLITATGQRVTLRCSPRSGDLSVYWYQQSLDQGLQFLIQYYNGEERAKGNILERFSAQQFPDLHSELNLSSLELGDSALYFCASSPRRQLDTKYFGPGTRLTVL.

V and J are TRBV4-1 and TRBJ2-1; D not resolved. The CDR3 length is 13 residues. Between the trimmed V and J ends, which lost 2 bases and 4 bases, there was a span of 6 bases. Germline CDR1 is MGHRA and CDR2 is YSYEKL. The CDR3 nucleotides read TGCGCCAGCAGCCAACTTCTTTACAATGAGCAGTTCTTC. Translation gives CASSQLLYNEQFF.

This chain uses TRBV2 with TRBJ1-1; D is possibly TRBD1 (6 bases). This CDR3 contains 13 residues. In germline, CDR1 is SNHLY, CDR2 FYNNEI. The ends were cut back, 6 bases at V and 8 bases at J, with 16 bases in the middle. The DNA for the CDR3 is TGTGCCAGCAGCTCCGAAGGTGGGACAGAAGCTTTCTTT. This encodes CASSSEGGTEAFF.

V is TRBV15 and J is TRBJ2-1, with D possibly being TRBD2 (5 bases). The CDR3 runs to 15 residues. Trimming pared 4 bases from V and 6 bases from J, leaving 16 bases between. Germline V gene data show CDR1 as LNHNV and CDR2 as YYDKDF (reference sequence). The DNA for the CDR3 is TGTGCCACCAGCACAGGAAGCGGCTATCCCAATGAGCAGTTCTTC. The encoded protein is CATSTGSGYPNEQFF. Filled out from reference TRBV15 and TRBJ2-1, the complete variable domain reads DAMVIQNPRYQVTQFGKPVTLSCSQTLNHNVMYWYQQKSSQAPKLLFHYYDKDFNNEADTPDNFQSRRPNTSFCFLDIRSPGLGDTAMYLCATSTGSGYPNEQFFGPGTRLTVL.